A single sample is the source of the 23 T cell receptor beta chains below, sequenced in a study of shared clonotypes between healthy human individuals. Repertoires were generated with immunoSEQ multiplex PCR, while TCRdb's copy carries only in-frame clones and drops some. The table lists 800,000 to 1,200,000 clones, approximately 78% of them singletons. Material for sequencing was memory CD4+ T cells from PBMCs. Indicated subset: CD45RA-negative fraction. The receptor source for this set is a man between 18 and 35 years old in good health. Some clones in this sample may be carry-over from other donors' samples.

CDR3 coding DNA: TGTGCCAGCAGCTTACTGGAGGGGGTTGCATACAATGAGCAGTTCTTC. Amino acid sequence: CASSLLEGVAYNEQFF. The J gene is TRBJ2-1, the V gene TRBV11-3; D is possibly TRBD1 or TRBD2 (6 bases each). In germline, CDR1 is SGHNT, CDR2 YENEEA. This CDR3 comprises 16 residues. With 2 bases removed from V and 4 bases from J, the gap between germline ends came to 15 bases.

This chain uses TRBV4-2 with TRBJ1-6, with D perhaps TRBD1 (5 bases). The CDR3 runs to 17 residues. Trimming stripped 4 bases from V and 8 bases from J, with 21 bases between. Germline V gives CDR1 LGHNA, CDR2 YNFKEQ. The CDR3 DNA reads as TGTGCCAGCAGCCTTCTCTCCCCAGGGACTAGCGATTCACCCCTCCACTTT. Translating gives CASSLLSPGTSDSPLHF.

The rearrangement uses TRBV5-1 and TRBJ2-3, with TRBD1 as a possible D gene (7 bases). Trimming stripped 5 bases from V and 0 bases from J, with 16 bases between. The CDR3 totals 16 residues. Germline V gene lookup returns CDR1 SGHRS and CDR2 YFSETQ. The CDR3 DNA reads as TGCGCCAGCAGGGGCGGGACAGCTTCTAGCACAGATACGCAGTATTTT. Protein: CASRGGTASSTDTQYF. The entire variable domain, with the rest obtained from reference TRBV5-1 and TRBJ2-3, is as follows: KAGVTQTPRYLIKTRGQQVTLSCSPISGHRSVSWYQQTPGQGLQFLFEYFSETQRNKGNFPGRFSGRQFSNSRSEMNVSTLELGDSALYLCASRGGTASSTDTQYFGPGTRLTVL.

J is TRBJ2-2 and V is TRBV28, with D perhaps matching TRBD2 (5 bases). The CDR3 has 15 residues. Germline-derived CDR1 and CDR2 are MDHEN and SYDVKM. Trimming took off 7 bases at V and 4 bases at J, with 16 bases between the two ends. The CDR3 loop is CASISRDSFTGELFF. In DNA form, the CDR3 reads TGTGCCAGCATCTCTCGGGATTCTTTCACCGGGGAGCTGTTTTTT.

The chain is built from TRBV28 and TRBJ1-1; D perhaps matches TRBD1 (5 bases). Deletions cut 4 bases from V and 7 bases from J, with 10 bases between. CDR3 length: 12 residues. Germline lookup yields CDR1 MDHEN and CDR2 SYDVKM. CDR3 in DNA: TGTGCCAGCAGTTCCTTGGGGCTTGAAGCTTTCTTT. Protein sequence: CASSSLGLEAFF.

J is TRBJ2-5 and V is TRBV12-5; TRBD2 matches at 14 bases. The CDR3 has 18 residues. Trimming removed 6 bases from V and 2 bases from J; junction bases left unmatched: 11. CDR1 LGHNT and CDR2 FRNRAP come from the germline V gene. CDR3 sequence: CASGPGLAGARGQETQYF. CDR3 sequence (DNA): TGTGCTAGTGGCCCGGGACTAGCGGGAGCTCGGGGACAAGAGACCCAGTACTTC.

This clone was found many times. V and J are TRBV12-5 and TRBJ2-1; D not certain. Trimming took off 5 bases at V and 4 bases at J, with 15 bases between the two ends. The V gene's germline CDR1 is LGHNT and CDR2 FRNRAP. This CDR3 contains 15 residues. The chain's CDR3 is CASGPQGRQYNEQFF. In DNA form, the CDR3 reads TGTGCTAGTGGTCCGCAAGGACGGCAGTACAATGAGCAGTTCTTC.

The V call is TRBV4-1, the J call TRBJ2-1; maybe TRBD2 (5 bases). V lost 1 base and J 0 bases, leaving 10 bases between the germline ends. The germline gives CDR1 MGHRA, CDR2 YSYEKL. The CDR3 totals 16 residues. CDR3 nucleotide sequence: TGCGCCAGCAGCCAAGGGTCAGCGGCCTCCTACAATGAGCAGTTCTTC. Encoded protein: CASSQGSAASYNEQFF.

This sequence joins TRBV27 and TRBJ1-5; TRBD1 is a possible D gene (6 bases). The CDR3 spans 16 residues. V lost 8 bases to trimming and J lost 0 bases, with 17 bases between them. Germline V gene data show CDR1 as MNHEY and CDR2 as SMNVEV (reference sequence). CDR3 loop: CASGWTAYVSNQPQHF. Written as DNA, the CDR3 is TGTGCCAGCGGATGGACAGCATACGTTAGCAATCAGCCCCAGCATTTT.

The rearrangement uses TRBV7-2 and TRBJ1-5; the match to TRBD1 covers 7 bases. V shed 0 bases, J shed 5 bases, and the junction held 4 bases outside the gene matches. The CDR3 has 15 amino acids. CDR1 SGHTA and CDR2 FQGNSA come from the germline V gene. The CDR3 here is CASSLATGVHQPQHF. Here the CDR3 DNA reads TGTGCCAGCAGCTTAGCTACAGGGGTACATCAGCCCCAGCATTTT.

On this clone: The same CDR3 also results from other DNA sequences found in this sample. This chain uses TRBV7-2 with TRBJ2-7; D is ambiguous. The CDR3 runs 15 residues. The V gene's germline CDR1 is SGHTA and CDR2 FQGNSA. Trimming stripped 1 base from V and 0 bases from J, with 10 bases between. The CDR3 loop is CASSLGQWGSYEQYF. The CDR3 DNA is TGTGCCAGCAGCTTAGGGCAGTGGGGCTCCTACGAGCAGTACTTC.

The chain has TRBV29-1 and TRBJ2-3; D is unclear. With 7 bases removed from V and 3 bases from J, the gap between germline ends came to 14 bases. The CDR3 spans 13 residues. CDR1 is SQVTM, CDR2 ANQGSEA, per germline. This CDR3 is CSAGELVTDTQYF. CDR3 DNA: TGCAGCGCCGGAGAGTTAGTAACAGATACGCAGTATTTT.

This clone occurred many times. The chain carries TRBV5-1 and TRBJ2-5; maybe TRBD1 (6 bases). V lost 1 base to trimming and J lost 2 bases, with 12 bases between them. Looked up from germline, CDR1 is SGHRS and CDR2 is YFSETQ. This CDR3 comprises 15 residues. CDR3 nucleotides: TGCGCCAGCAGCTTGTCTGGACAGAATCAAGAGACCCAGTACTTC. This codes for CASSLSGQNQETQYF.

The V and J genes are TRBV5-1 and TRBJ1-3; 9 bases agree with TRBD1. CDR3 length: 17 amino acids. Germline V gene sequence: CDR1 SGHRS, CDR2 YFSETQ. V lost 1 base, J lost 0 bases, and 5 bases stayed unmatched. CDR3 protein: CASSLSGTGYSGNTIYF. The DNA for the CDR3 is TGCGCCAGCAGCTTGTCCGGGACAGGGTACTCTGGAAACACCATATATTTT.

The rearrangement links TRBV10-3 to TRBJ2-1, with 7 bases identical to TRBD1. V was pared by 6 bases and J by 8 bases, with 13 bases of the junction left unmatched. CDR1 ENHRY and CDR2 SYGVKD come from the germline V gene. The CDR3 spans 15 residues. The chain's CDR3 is CAIRTDRADSDEQFF. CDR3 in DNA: TGTGCCATCAGGACAGACAGGGCTGATTCCGATGAGCAGTTCTTC.

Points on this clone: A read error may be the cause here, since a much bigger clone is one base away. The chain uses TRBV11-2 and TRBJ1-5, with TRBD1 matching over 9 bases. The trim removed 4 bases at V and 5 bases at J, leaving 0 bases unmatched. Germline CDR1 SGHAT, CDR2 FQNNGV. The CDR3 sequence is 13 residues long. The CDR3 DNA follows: TGTGCCAGCAGCTGGGACAGGGATCAGCCCCAGCATTTT. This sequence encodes CASSWDRDQPQHF. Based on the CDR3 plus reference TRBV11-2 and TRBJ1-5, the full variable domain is EAGVAQSPRYKIIEKRQSVAFWCNPISGHATLYWYQQILGQGPKLLIQFQNNGVVDDSQLPKDRFSAERLKGVDSTLKIQPAKLEDSAVYLCASSWDRDQPQHFGDGTRLSIL.

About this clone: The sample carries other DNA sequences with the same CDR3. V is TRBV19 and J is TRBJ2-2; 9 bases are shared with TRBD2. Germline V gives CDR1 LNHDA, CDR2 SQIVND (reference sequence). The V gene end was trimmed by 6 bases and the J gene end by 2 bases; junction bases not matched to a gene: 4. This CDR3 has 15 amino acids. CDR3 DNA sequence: TGTGCCAGTAGCAGGGGACTAGCCAACACCGGGGAGCTGTTTTTT. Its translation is CASSRGLANTGELFF.

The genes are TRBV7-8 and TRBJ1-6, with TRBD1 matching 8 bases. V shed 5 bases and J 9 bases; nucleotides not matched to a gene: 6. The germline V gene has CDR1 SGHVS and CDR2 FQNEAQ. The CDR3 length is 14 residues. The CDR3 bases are TGTGCCAGCAGCACCGGACAGGGCGGTTCACCCCTCCACTTT. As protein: CASSTGQGGSPLHF.

CDR3 in amino acids: CASSAGTGMNTEAFF. DNA of the CDR3: TGCGCCAGCAGCGCCGGGACAGGGATGAACACTGAAGCTTTCTTT. The rearrangement uses TRBV5-1 and TRBJ1-1; 9 bases are a match to TRBD1. Trimming removed 4 bases from V and 0 bases from J; junction bases left unmatched: 4. Germline V gives CDR1 SGHRS, CDR2 YFSETQ. The CDR3 length is 15 residues.

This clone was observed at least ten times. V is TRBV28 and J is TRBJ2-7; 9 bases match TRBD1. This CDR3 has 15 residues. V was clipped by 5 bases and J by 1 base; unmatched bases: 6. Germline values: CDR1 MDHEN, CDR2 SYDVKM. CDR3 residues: CASSRGTGLSYEQYF. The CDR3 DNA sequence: TGTGCCAGCAGTCGCGGGACAGGGCTATCCTACGAGCAGTACTTC.

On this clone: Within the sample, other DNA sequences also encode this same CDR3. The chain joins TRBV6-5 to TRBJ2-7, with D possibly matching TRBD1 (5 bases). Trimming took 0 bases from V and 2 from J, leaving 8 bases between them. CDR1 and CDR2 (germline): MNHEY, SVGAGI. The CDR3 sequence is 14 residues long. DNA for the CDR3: TGTGCCAGCAGTTACTCGGGGCCTACCTACGAGCAGTACTTC. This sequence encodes CASSYSGPTYEQYF.

Here the CDR3 reads CASSWALNNEQFF. CDR3 bases: TGTGCCAGCAGCTGGGCCCTCAACAATGAGCAGTTCTTC. V is TRBV7-2 and J is TRBJ2-1; D gene ambiguous. V was pared by 4 bases and J by 5 bases, with 9 bases between. The CDR3 sequence is 13 residues long. Germline V CDR1 and CDR2: SGHTA, FQGNSA.

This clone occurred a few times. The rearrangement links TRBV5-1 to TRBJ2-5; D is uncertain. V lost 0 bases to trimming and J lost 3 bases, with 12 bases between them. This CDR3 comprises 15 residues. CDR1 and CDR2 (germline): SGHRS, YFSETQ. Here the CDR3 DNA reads TGCGCCAGCAGCTTGGCAGATTTATCAGAAGAGACCCAGTACTTC. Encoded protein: CASSLADLSEETQYF.